These T cell receptor beta chains were read from a single sample in a study of cytomegalovirus exposure and HLA in healthy donors. Sequenced by immunoSEQ multiplex PCR; TCRdb stores in-frame clones only, minus some. The data hold about 210,000 clones, with 82% observed a single time. Sequenced sample: PBMCs. Receptors originate from a middle-aged man in good health and CMV-seropositive. CDR3s include the opening cysteine and the closing phenylalanine or tryptophan. The order of the fields is CDR3 length, V gene, J gene, CDR3 protein.

>14|TRBV19|TRBJ1-1
CASSPRDRRTEAFF
>15|TRBV7-3|TRBJ1-1
CASSPTGEGYTEAFF
>12|TRBV29-1|TRBJ1-5
CSVGQGNQPQHF
>13|TRBV4-1|TRBJ2-7
CASSRGVTYEQYF
>15|TRBV5-4|TRBJ1-1
CASSSSRGAFGEAFF
>15|TRBV6-6|TRBJ2-7
CASRHPGTGAYEQYF
>17|TRBV5-1|TRBJ2-7
CASKLEGGTSGSYEQYF
>13|TRBV6-5|TRBJ2-5
CASSSPRGETQYF
>15|TRBV5-1|TRBJ1-6
CASSPKQGDNSPLHF
>15|TRBV6-6|TRBJ1-1
CASRRTGGENTEAFF
>14|TRBV10-2|TRBJ1-1
CASREPGVNTEAFF
>16|TRBV9|TRBJ2-1
CASTRGRERSYNEQFF
>15|TRBV25-1|TRBJ2-3
CASSERDRRGNTQYF
>14|TRBV5-1|TRBJ1-2
CASSLEGAPYGYTF
>11|TRBV6-5|TRBJ2-7
CASSYSSRQYF
>13|TRBV27|TRBJ1-2
CATRTGVGSGYTF
>14|TRBV6-6|TRBJ2-7
CASGTPKGAYEQYF
>13|TRBV7-3|TRBJ2-3
CASSLMAPDTQYF
>14|TRBV6-1|TRBJ1-1
CASSEVSPDTEAFF
>13|TRBV5-4|TRBJ1-1
CASSLTGNTEAFF
>12|TRBV29-1|TRBJ2-5
CSVDQGWETQYF
>16|TRBV4-1|TRBJ1-2
CASSQDRNRGLYGYTF
>14|TRBV5-1|TRBJ1-4
CASSSGGLGEKLFF
>14|TRBV19|TRBJ2-3
CASSITGGTDTQYF
>16|TRBV6-1|TRBJ1-2
CASSVFGTESNYGYTF
>14|TRBV10-2|TRBJ2-3
CASSEGGGLNTQYF
>15|TRBV19|TRBJ2-1
CASSIAVSSYNEQFF
>15|TRBV7-3|TRBJ1-4
CASSLVGGPGEKLFF
>15|TRBV7-6|TRBJ2-7
CVSSLTGAPLYEQYF
>14|TRBV5-4|TRBJ1-1
CASSGGQMNTEAFF
>15|TRBV5-1|TRBJ2-1
CASSPGLVLHNEQFF
>17|TRBV5-4|TRBJ2-2
CASSGTSGRARNGELFF
>13|TRBV12-5|TRBJ2-7
CASALSVSYEQYF
>16|TRBV27|TRBJ2-1
CASSLRPTNTYNEQFF
>15|TRBV6-5|TRBJ2-2
CASSPLAGHTGELFF
>16|TRBV5-1|TRBJ1-1
CASSRTADRGNTEAFF
>12|TRBV7-2|TRBJ2-7
CASSRDWYEQYF
>15|TRBV7-6|TRBJ1-3
CASSLGGGSGNTIYF
>14|TRBV5-4|TRBJ1-1
CASSQPGQSTEAFF
>14|TRBV6-5|TRBJ2-7
CAPAVLSNSYEQYF
>16|TRBV7-3|TRBJ2-6
CASSLSGLSGANVLTF
>14|TRBV4-1|TRBJ1-2
CASSQPGQVHGYTF
>12|TRBV6-1|TRBJ1-5
CASSPLGGVEHF
>16|TRBV6-4|TRBJ2-5
CASSVTGGKIQETQYF
>12|TRBV5-1|TRBJ2-7
CASSLQGNEQYF
>14|TRBV19|TRBJ2-1
CASSLGTVYNEQFF
>14|TRBV6-5|TRBJ2-5
CASSYSAGEETQYF
>14|TRBV28|TRBJ2-1
CASLLGRGGDEQFF
>13|TRBV6-5|TRBJ1-1
CASSTTGRTEAFF
>17|TRBV15|TRBJ1-1
CATSRGGTGDLNTEAFF
>13|TRBV19|TRBJ1-1
CASKDRVGSEAFF